This T cell receptor beta chain was documented in a study of human T cells and chemical hapten exposure. Background on the study: Doses of diphenylcyclopropenone went to the patients' scalps weekly throughout the roughly 24-week study. Overall study findings and caveats: Patch test score rose with PT1 expanded TCR count, significant at thresholds 8, 16 and 32, not 4.

This clonotype was observed at least ten times. Its antigen is not known. V gave up 6 bases and J gave up 7 bases, with 15 bases separating them. Per the germline V gene, CDR1 is SQVTM and CDR2 is ANQGSEA. The CDR3 has 12 amino acids. Time point defined: patch test 3, about 24 weeks after DPC sensitization. Treatment given: therapeutic diphenylcyclopropenone sensitization with weekly scalp DPC. Unique molecular identifiers were linked by the library to individual cDNA molecules. TCRdb analysed the RACE reads with MiXCR anew, one entry per CDR3 protein. The table has more than 80,000 distinct CDR3 sequences, approximately 11% seen once.

This TCR derives from a woman between 50 and 59 years old with alopecia areata. Some clones in this sample may be carry-over from other donors' samples. This sequence joins TRBV29-1 and TRBJ1-1, with a tentative D call TRBD1 (6 bases). Material: whole blood, obtained in connection with sensitization to the hapten diphenylcyclopropenone (DPC). CDR3 coding DNA: TGCAGCGTCACCGGCAGGGGAGGTGAAGCTTTCTTT. The encoded protein is CSVTGRGGEAFF.